A single sample gave rise to the 8 T cell receptor beta chains below, sequenced in a study of OX40 agonist ivuxolimab in advanced cancers. The table came from immunoSEQ multiplex PCR; TCRdb's copy has only in-frame clones and leaves some out. Of fewer than 65,000 clones listed, 75% to 90% are singletons. Sequences were derived from CD4+ or CD8+ T cells sorted from blood, sampled in a trial of the OX40 agonist ivuxolimab. The receptor set was obtained from an adult with an advanced solid tumor such as melanoma, head and neck, liver or kidney cancer.

A single count supports this clone. The chain carries TRBV19 and TRBJ2-7; possibly TRBD1 or TRBD2 for D (6 bases each). CDR3 length: 16 amino acids. V was trimmed by 7 bases and J by 2 bases, leaving 21 bases between them. Germline CDR1 is LNHDA and CDR2 is SQIVND (reference sequence). Written as DNA, the CDR3 is TGTGCCAGTAAGGCAGGGGTCGGCCGGGAGCCCTACGAGCAGTACTTC. It encodes CASKAGVGREPYEQYF.

The V call is TRBV30, the J call TRBJ1-5, with D tentatively TRBD1 (6 bases). Trimming stripped 3 bases from V and 4 bases from J, with 13 bases between. The CDR3 contains 14 residues. In germline, CDR1 is GTSNPN, CDR2 SVGIG (reference sequence). The CDR3 loop reads CAWRGGARNQPQHF. The CDR3 DNA reads as TGTGCCTGGAGGGGGGGGGCCAGAAATCAGCCCCAGCATTTT.

V usage is TRBV7-8 and J usage is TRBJ1-5; D remains unclear. Germline-derived CDR1 and CDR2 are SGHVS and FQNEAQ. Trimming removed 4 bases from V and 1 base from J, with 8 bases in between. This CDR3 region has 14 residues. The CDR3 bases are TGTGCCAGCAGCTCTCAAAACAGCAATCAGCCCCAGCATTTT. Its protein is CASSSQNSNQPQHF.

The chain has TRBV11-2 and TRBJ2-4; a possible D gene is TRBD1 (5 bases). Germline loops: CDR1 SGHAT, CDR2 FQNNGV. Trimming took 5 bases from V and 2 from J, leaving 13 bases between them. CDR3 length: 15 residues. The CDR3 DNA reads TGTGCCAGCAGCCCCAGGGCGCGGTCCAAAAACATTCAGTACTTC. Its translation: CASSPRARSKNIQYF.

This clone showed up just once. CDR3 sequence (DNA): TGTGCCAGCAGTTACGGGGGACCGGCTGGAAACACCATATATTTT. It is translated as CASSYGGPAGNTIYF. The chain is built from TRBV6-6 and TRBJ1-3; D might be TRBD1 (5 bases). This CDR3 is 15 amino acids long. V was clipped by 2 bases and J by 2 bases, with 10 bases between them. Per the germline V gene, CDR1 is MNHNY and CDR2 is SVGAGI (reference sequence).

This chain links TRBV29-1 with TRBJ2-3; D perhaps matches TRBD1 (5 bases). CDR1 is SQVTM and CDR2 is ANQGSEA in the germline V gene. The CDR3 contains 13 residues. Deletions cut 6 bases from V and 3 bases from J, with 13 bases between. CDR3 sequence reads: CSVTWGRTDTQYF. CDR3 nucleotides: TGCAGCGTGACCTGGGGCAGAACAGATACGCAGTATTTT.

This clone has just a few counts. This rearrangement joins TRBV6-1 to TRBJ2-3, with TRBD2 identical over 8 bases. Germline trimming cut 4 bases from V and 0 bases from J; bases unmatched to any gene: 9. Germline lookup yields CDR1 MNHNS and CDR2 SASEGT. The CDR3 has 17 amino acids. The CDR3 here is CASSGGSSGHSTDTQYF. CDR3 nucleotides: TGTGCCAGCAGTGGGGGGTCTAGCGGGCATAGCACAGATACGCAGTATTTT.

This clone has only a few counts. The CDR3 DNA reads as TGTGCCAGCAGCAGTGCGGCCAACAGGGTGGACGAGCAGTACTTC. Residues: CASSSAANRVDEQYF. The chain has TRBV9 and TRBJ2-7, with a possible D match to TRBD1 (6 bases). The V and J ends lost 4 bases and 5 bases respectively, with 19 bases between them. The CDR3 is 15 residues long. Germline CDR1 and CDR2: SGDLS and YYNGEE.